This T cell receptor beta chain derives from a study of radiation and T cells in renal cell carcinoma. The germline V gene has CDR1 SGHNT and CDR2 YYREEE (reference sequence). The CDR3 totals 15 residues. V lost 3 bases to trimming and J lost 10 bases, with 20 bases between them. Notes on this clone: Antigen unknown.

Clones were read by immunoSEQ multiplex PCR, and TCRdb kept only the in-frame ones, dropping some. The table lists 100,000 to 150,000 clones, 88% of them singletons, with over 4.5% in the top ten. The sample's time point: blood 2 weeks post-SBRT. Treatment noted: 15 Gy SBRT to primary tumor, nephrectomy 4 weeks later. Radiation-treated patients gave blood at baseline, week 2 and week 4. The patient's renal cell carcinoma had clear cell pathology. Points from the study as a whole: Top tumor clonotypes rose in blood 2 weeks post-radiation, then contracted.

This sample comprised blood, obtained from a patient whose treatment included radiotherapy and nephrectomy. The sequence derives from an older woman with renal cell carcinoma. The V call is TRBV5-4, the J call TRBJ2-1, with D perhaps matching TRBD1 (6 bases). The CDR3 DNA follows: TGTGCCAGCAGCTCCCCTAAGGGGGTTGGGGACGAGCAGTTCTTC. Its protein product is CASSSPKGVGDEQFF.